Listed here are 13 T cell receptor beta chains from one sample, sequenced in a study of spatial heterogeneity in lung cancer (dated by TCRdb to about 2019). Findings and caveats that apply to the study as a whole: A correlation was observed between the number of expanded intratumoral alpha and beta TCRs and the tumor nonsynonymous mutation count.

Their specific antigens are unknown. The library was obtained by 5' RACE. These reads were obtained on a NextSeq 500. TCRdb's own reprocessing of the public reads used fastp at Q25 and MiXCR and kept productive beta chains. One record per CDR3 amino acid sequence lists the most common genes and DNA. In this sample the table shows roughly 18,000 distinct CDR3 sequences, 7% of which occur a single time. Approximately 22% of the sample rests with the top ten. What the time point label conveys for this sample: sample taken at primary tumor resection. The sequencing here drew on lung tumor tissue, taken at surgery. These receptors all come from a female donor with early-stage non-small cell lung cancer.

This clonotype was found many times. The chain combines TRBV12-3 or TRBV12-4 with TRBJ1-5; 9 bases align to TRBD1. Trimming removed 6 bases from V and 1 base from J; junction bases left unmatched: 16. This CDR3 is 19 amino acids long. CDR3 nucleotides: TGTGCCAGCAGACCAGGGAGCAAGGGACAGGGTTTAAGCAATCAGCCCCAGCATTTT. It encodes CASRPGSKGQGLSNQPQHF.

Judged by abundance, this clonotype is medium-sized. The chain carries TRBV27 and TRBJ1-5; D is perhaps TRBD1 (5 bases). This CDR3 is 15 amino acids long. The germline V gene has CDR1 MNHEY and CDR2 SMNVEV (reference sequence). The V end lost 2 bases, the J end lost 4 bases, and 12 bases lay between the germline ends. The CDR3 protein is CASSLVGTANQPQHF. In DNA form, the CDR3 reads TGTGCCAGCAGTTTAGTAGGGACGGCTAATCAGCCCCAGCATTTT.

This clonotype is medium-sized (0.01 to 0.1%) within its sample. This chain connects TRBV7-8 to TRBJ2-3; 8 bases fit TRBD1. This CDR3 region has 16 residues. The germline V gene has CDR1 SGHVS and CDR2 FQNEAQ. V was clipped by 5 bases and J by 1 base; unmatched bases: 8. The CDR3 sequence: CASSPTPGQGTDTQYF. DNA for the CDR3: TGTGCCAGCAGCCCAACCCCGGGACAGGGCACAGATACGCAGTATTTT.

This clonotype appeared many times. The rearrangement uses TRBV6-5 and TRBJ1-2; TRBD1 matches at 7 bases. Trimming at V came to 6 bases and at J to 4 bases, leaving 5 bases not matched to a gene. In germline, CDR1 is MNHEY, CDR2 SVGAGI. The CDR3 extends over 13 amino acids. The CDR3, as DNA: TGTGCCAGCAGCCGACAGGGCTTCTATGGCTACACCTTC. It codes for CASSRQGFYGYTF.

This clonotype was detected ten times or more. The DNA of the CDR3 is TGTGCCAGCAGTTTATTGGGAAGCGGCGGTGATGAAGCTTTCTTT. Its protein is CASSLLGSGGDEAFF. V and J are TRBV28 and TRBJ1-1; D is unresolved. Germline V gene lookup returns CDR1 MDHEN and CDR2 SYDVKM. This CDR3 spans 15 amino acids. Trimming took 1 base from V and 7 from J, leaving 16 bases between them.

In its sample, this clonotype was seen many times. The CDR3 DNA follows: TGCGCCAGCAGCTTGGGAGGAGAAAACACCATATATTTT. It encodes CASSLGGENTIYF. The chain links TRBV5-1 to TRBJ1-3; D is undetermined. Trimming cost V 0 bases and J 6 bases, with 7 bases left between them. The CDR3 consists of 13 residues. The V gene's germline CDR1 is SGHRS and CDR2 YFSETQ.

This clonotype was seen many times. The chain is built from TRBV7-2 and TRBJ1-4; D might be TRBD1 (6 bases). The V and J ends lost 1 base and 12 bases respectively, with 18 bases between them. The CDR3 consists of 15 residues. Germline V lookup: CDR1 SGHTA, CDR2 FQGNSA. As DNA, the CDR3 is TGTGCCAGCAGCTTAGACGTGGCAGGGGCGAGGCAACTGTTTTTT. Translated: CASSLDVAGARQLFF.

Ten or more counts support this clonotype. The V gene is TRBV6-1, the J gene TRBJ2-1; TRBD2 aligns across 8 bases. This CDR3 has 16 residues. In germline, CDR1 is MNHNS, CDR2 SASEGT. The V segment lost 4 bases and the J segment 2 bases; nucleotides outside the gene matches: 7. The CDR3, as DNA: TGTGCCAGCAGTGGCGAACGGGGGGGCCCCTACAATGAGCAGTTCTTC. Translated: CASSGERGGPYNEQFF.

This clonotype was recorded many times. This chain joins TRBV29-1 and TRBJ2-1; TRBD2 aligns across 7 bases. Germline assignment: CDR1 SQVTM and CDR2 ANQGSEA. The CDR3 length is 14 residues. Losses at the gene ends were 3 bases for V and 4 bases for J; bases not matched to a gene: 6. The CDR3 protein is CSVDLAGVYNEQFF. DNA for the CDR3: TGCAGCGTTGACTTGGCGGGGGTATACAATGAGCAGTTCTTC.

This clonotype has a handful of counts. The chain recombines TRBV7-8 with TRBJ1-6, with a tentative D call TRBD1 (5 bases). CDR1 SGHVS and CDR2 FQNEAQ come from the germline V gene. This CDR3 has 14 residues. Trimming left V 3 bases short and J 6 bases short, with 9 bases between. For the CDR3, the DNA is TGTGCCAGCAGCTTTGGGACGTCTAATTCACCCCTCCACTTT. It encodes CASSFGTSNSPLHF.

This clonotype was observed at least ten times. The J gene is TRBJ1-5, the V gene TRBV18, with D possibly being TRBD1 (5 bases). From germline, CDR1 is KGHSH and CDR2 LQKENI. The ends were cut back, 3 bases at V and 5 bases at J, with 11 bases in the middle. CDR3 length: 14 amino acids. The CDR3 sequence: CASSPGTVHQPQHF. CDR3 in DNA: TGTGCCAGCTCACCGGGGACGGTTCATCAGCCCCAGCATTTT.

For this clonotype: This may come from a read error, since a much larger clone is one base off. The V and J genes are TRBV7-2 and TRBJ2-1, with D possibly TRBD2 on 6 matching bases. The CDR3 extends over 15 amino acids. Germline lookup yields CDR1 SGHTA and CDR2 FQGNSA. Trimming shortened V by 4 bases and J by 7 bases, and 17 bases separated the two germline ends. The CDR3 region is CASSSGVRAANEQFF. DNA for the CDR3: TGTGCCAGCAGCTCGGGAGTTCGAGCCGCAAATGAGCAGTTCTTC.

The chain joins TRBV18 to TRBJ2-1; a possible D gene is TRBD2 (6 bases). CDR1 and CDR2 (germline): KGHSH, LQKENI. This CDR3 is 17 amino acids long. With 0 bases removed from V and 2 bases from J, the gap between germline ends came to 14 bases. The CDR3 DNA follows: TGTGCCAGCTCACCACCATCCGGTGGGGGGACCTACAATGAGCAGTTCTTC. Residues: CASSPPSGGGTYNEQFF.